This TCR beta chain came from a study of spatial heterogeneity in lung cancer. TCRdb ran MiXCR on the 5' RACE reads and lists one entry per CDR3 protein. This sample has 9,000 or so distinct CDR3 sequences; roughly 4.7% occur once, and the top ten carry more than 9%. This clonotype is medium-sized in the sample. Its antigen remains unknown. Described time point: sample taken at primary tumor resection. The sequenced material consisted of unsorted whole RNA from tumor, nontumor lung or frozen PBMC. Germline assignment: CDR1 MNHEY and CDR2 SMNVEV (reference sequence). V lost 2 bases, J lost 1 base, and 21 bases lay in between. The CDR3 totals 19 residues. Study-wide points: Coverage estimated for tumor T cells reached roughly 7% for alpha chains and 11% to 15% for beta chains. It was found that expanded intratumoral alpha and beta TCR counts tracked tumor mutation counts.

The chain recombines TRBV27 with TRBJ2-1; D is tentatively TRBD1 or TRBD2 (5 bases each). The sample consisted of lung tumor tissue, taken at surgery. This sequence was found in a female donor with early-stage non-small cell lung cancer. In nucleotides, the CDR3 is TGTGCCAGCAGTTTAACCGGGACGGCGGAGGCTAGTTCCTACAATGAGCAGTTCTTC. Protein: CASSLTGTAEASSYNEQFF.